These 21 T cell receptor beta chains were all obtained from the same sample, sequenced in a study of neoadjuvant anti-PD-1 for oral cavity cancer. Measured with immunoSEQ multiplex PCR; TCRdb has only the in-frame clones, and not every one. The sample contains 80,000 to 95,000 clones, roughly 80% of which appear only once. The source was PBMCs, collected before nivolumab (anti-PD-1) treatment. The source is a person aged 40 to 85 with oral cavity squamous cell carcinoma.

V usage is TRBV2 and J usage is TRBJ2-7, with TRBD1 matching over 7 bases. The junction had 9 bases not matched to a gene; V was cut back by 6 bases and J by 1 base. The CDR3 loop spans 15 amino acids. CDR1 SNHLY and CDR2 FYNNEI come from the germline V gene. CDR3 coding DNA: TGTGCCAGCAGCCGAACAGGGGCCGGTTCCTACGAGCAGTACTTC. Translating it yields CASSRTGAGSYEQYF.

The V gene is TRBV5-6, the J gene TRBJ2-5, with unresolved D. Trimming removed 7 bases at V and 2 bases at J, with 12 bases between. CDR1 is SGHDT, CDR2 YYEEEE, per germline. CDR3 length equals 13 residues. The CDR3 reads CASSGPNQETQYF. The CDR3, as DNA: TGTGCCAGCTCCGGACCGAATCAAGAGACCCAGTACTTC.

This chain links TRBV6-5 with TRBJ2-1; D call uncertain. Trimming left V 7 bases short and J 2 bases short, with 12 bases between. The CDR3 is 14 amino acids. Germline V lookup: CDR1 MNHEY, CDR2 SVGAGI. The CDR3 here is CASKEVSPYNEQFF. The DNA for the CDR3 is TGTGCCAGCAAGGAAGTGAGCCCCTACAATGAGCAGTTCTTC.

This chain joins TRBV29-1 and TRBJ2-1; 9 bases fit TRBD2. Germline CDR1 SQVTM, CDR2 ANQGSEA. Trimming took 3 bases from V and 11 from J; bases not matched to a gene: 8. The CDR3 totals 13 residues. CDR3 region: CSVDLTSGFQQFF. The CDR3, as DNA: TGCAGCGTTGATTTGACTAGCGGTTTTCAGCAGTTCTTC.

Note on this clone: Other DNA sequences of this sample code for an identical CDR3. The CDR3 region is CAWSVPETQYF. DNA of the CDR3: TGTGCCTGGAGTGTCCCAGAGACCCAGTACTTC. The V and J genes are TRBV30 and TRBJ2-5; D remains ambiguous. The CDR3 runs 11 residues. V was clipped by 0 bases and J by 4 bases, with 3 bases between them. Germline assignment: CDR1 GTSNPN and CDR2 SVGIG (reference sequence).

The chain combines TRBV11-1 with TRBJ2-7, with 7 bases lining up with TRBD1. Germline V CDR1 and CDR2: SGHAT, FQDESV (reference sequence). With V trimmed by 5 bases and J by 7 bases, 11 bases remained unmatched. There are 14 residues in the CDR3. CDR3 sequence reads: CASSPNRGLGEQYF. The DNA of the CDR3 is TGTGCCAGCAGCCCCAACAGGGGCCTGGGAGAGCAGTACTTC.

V usage is TRBV7-2 and J usage is TRBJ2-1; tentatively, D is TRBD1 or TRBD2 (5 bases each). Between the trimmed V and J ends, which lost 0 bases and 4 bases, there was a span of 13 bases. This CDR3 is built from 16 residues. Germline V CDR1 and CDR2: SGHTA, FQGNSA. The CDR3 loop reads CASSLAQGRGYNEQFF. In nucleotides, the CDR3 is TGTGCCAGCAGCTTAGCCCAGGGAAGAGGGTACAATGAGCAGTTCTTC.

The V and J genes are TRBV6-5 and TRBJ2-3; D tentatively fits TRBD1 or TRBD2 (6 bases each). The CDR3 is made up of 15 amino acids. Trimming cost V 6 bases and J 6 bases, with 19 bases left between them. Germline V gene lookup returns CDR1 MNHEY and CDR2 SVGAGI. The CDR3 protein is CASRLGGLRQDTQYF. The CDR3, as DNA: TGTGCCAGCAGGTTGGGGGGCCTTAGGCAGGATACGCAGTATTTT.

This clone has only one observation. This chain uses TRBV28 with TRBJ1-4; possibly TRBD1 for D (6 bases). The V gene lost 6 bases and the J gene lost 3 bases, with 17 bases spanning the gap. CDR3 length: 16 amino acids. CDR1 and CDR2 (germline): MDHEN, SYDVKM. Here the CDR3 DNA reads TGTGCCAGCAGCTATCAGGGGTTCGCGGCTAATGAAAAACTGTTTTTT. This encodes CASSYQGFAANEKLFF.

The chain carries TRBV7-8 and TRBJ1-4; D call uncertain. V lost 6 bases to trimming and J lost 4 bases, with 12 bases between them. The CDR3 runs to 14 residues. CDR1 SGHVS and CDR2 FQNEAQ come from the germline V gene. The CDR3 region has the DNA TGTGCCAGCAGTCTGTCGCCGGGTAATGAAAAACTGTTTTTT. The encoded protein is CASSLSPGNEKLFF.

As regards this clone: Its ends do not fully match the called genes, so a read error is possible. The chain is built from TRBV5-5 and TRBJ2-3; D ambiguous. This CDR3 is 13 amino acids long. Germline V gene sequence: CDR1 SGHKS, CDR2 YYEKEE (reference sequence). The CDR3 DNA reads as TGTGCCAGCAGCTTGGATCCTCTCTCGGGCATCGCCTTT. Its protein product is CASSLDPLSGIAF.

The rearrangement joins TRBV5-1 to TRBJ2-1, with D perhaps matching TRBD1 (6 bases). The CDR3 is made up of 17 amino acids. Germline lookup yields CDR1 SGHRS and CDR2 YFSETQ. V was clipped by 0 bases and J by 7 bases, with 20 bases between them. CDR3 loop: CASSLGGSTGRGNEQFF. CDR3 bases: TGCGCCAGCAGCTTGGGAGGTAGTACAGGGCGTGGAAATGAGCAGTTCTTC. Looking up the rest from reference TRBV5-1 and TRBJ2-1 gives the full variable domain: KAGVTQTPRYLIKTRGQQVTLSCSPISGHRSVSWYQQTPGQGLQFLFEYFSETQRNKGNFPGRFSGRQFSNSRSEMNVSTLELGDSALYLCASSLGGSTGRGNEQFFGPGTRLTVL.

Only one count was recorded for this clone. The gene calls are TRBV7-6 and TRBJ2-1; D unresolved. Between the trimmed V and J ends, which lost 1 base and 5 bases, there was a span of 12 bases. CDR1 is SGHVS and CDR2 is FNYEAQ in the germline V gene. The CDR3 has 15 amino acids. The CDR3 bases are TGTGCCAGCAGCTTAGGTCCCCCCGCGAACAATGAGCAGTTCTTC. Its translation is CASSLGPPANNEQFF.

This CDR3 reads CASNTGQSNTGELFF. The CDR3 region has the DNA TGTGCCAGCAATACGGGACAGTCGAACACCGGGGAGCTGTTTTTT. This rearrangement joins TRBV9 to TRBJ2-2; 7 nucleotides line up with TRBD1. The length of the CDR3 is 15 residues. Trimming took 6 bases from V and 0 from J; bases not matched to a gene: 5. Germline V gene sequence: CDR1 SGDLS, CDR2 YYNGEE. Drawing the rest from reference TRBV9 and TRBJ2-2, the complete variable domain is DSGVTQTPKHLITATGQRVTLRCSPRSGDLSVYWYQQSLDQGLQFLIQYYNGEERAKGNILERFSAQQFPDLHSELNLSSLELGDSALYFCASNTGQSNTGELFFGEGSRLTVL.

The chain carries TRBV6-1 and TRBJ1-4; D uncertain. This CDR3 has 17 residues. The V and J ends lost 2 bases and 0 bases respectively, with 13 bases between them. The germline CDR1 and CDR2 sequences are MNHNS and SASEGT. This CDR3 reads CASSEFGIVATNEKLFF. DNA for the CDR3: TGTGCCAGCAGTGAATTTGGGATAGTTGCAACTAATGAAAAACTGTTTTTT.

This chain uses TRBV4-2 with TRBJ2-1; tentatively, D is TRBD1 (6 bases). CDR3 size: 13 residues. Looked up from germline, CDR1 is LGHNA and CDR2 is YNFKEQ. V gave up 2 bases and J gave up 6 bases, with 8 bases separating them. The CDR3 DNA reads TGTGCCAGCAGCCAATCCAGGGGCAATGAGCAGTTCTTC. It translates to CASSQSRGNEQFF.

The chain carries TRBV30 and TRBJ2-3, with no clear D. The CDR3 has 11 residues. Trimming shortened V by 0 bases and J by 5 bases, and 3 bases separated the two germline ends. Per the germline V gene, CDR1 is GTSNPN and CDR2 is SVGIG (reference sequence). The CDR3 nucleotides are TGTGCCTGGAGTGTAAAAGATACGCAGTATTTT. Translated, it gives CAWSVKDTQYF.

The V gene is TRBV7-3, the J gene TRBJ2-2, with a tentative D call TRBD2 (5 bases). This CDR3 has 13 amino acids. V lost 5 bases and J 5 bases, leaving 9 bases between the germline ends. The V gene's germline CDR1 is SGHTA and CDR2 FQGTGA. In DNA, the CDR3 is TGTGCCAGCAGCGGACGCGGGACCGGGGAGCTGTTTTTT. Translation gives CASSGRGTGELFF.

The chain joins TRBV11-2 to TRBJ1-1, with 8 bases that match TRBD1. This CDR3 is 16 amino acids long. Germline CDR1 reads SGHAT; CDR2 reads FQNNGV. After removal of 5 bases from V and 0 bases from J, the junction contained 8 bases not matched to a gene. The CDR3 loop is CASSPRQGMMNTEAFF. In nucleotides, the CDR3 is TGTGCCAGCAGCCCGAGACAGGGGATGATGAACACTGAAGCTTTCTTT.

The chain has TRBV7-9 and TRBJ2-1; TRBD2 aligns across 7 bases. With V trimmed by 3 bases and J by 5 bases, 7 bases remained unmatched. Germline V lookup: CDR1 SEHNR, CDR2 FQNEAQ (reference sequence). The CDR3 has 15 amino acids. The CDR3: CASSFGGGPNNEQFF. The DNA for the CDR3 is TGTGCCAGCAGCTTTGGGGGAGGGCCCAACAATGAGCAGTTCTTC.

The chain has TRBV9 and TRBJ2-1, with D possibly matching TRBD2 (6 bases). This CDR3 has 15 amino acids. The germline V and J ends were trimmed by 0 bases and 1 base, with 8 bases remaining between them. Germline loops: CDR1 SGDLS, CDR2 YYNGEE. In DNA, the CDR3 is TGTGCCAGCAGCGTAGCGGGACTGTCCTACAATGAGCAGTTCTTC. Translation: CASSVAGLSYNEQFF.